The clone carrying this TCR beta chain was observed a handful of times. The target antigen is unknown. This sample was included in a study of early T cells in non-severe SARS-CoV-2 infection. Study-wide results and limits: The study's VDJdb matching favored anti-spike CD8 responses and missed private and CD4 specificities.

The protocol attached unique molecular identifiers to individual cDNA molecules. TCRdb used MiXCR to reprocess the 5' RACE reads, holding one entry per CDR3 protein. This table has tens of thousands of distinct CDR3 sequences, approximately 10% appearing once. The material sequenced was whole blood. This sequence originates from an adult who was a healthcare worker with PCR-confirmed SARS-CoV-2 infection or an uninfected control (not recorded which).

CDR3 DNA sequence: TGTGCCAGCAGTTCCGGGGACCTCCCGGAGCTGTTTTTT. It translates to CASSSGDLPELFF. J is TRBJ2-2 and V is TRBV12-3 or TRBV12-4; D possibly uses TRBD1 or TRBD2 (5 bases each). V shed 4 bases and J shed 10 bases, with 13 bases lying between them. The CDR3 has 13 residues.